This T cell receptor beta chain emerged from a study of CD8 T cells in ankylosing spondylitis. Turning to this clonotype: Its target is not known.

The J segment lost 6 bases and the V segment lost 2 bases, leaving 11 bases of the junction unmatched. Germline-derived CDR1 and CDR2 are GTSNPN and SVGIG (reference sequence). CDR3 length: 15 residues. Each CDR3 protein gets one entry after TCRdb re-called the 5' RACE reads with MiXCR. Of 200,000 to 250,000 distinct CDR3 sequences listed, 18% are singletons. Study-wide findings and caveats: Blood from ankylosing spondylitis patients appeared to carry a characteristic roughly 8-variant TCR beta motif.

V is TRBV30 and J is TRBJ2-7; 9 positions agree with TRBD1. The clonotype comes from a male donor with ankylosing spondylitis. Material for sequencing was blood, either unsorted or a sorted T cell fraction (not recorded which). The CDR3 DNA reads TGTGCCTGGAGTACGCCCTGGACAGGGGACCCCGAGCAGTACTTC. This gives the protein CAWSTPWTGDPEQYF.